This T cell receptor beta chain was captured by sequencing in a study of cytomegalovirus exposure and HLA in healthy donors. Method: immunoSEQ multiplex PCR; TCRdb's copy keeps in-frame clones and lacks some. Among 70,000 to 80,000 clones listed, approximately 94% were seen once. Germline V gene lookup returns CDR1 SGDLS and CDR2 YYNGEE. Deletions cut 0 bases from V and 1 base from J, with 7 bases between. The CDR3 consists of 15 residues. Material: PBMCs. This receptor was taken from a woman aged 18-35 years in good health and CMV-seropositive. The V and J genes are TRBV9 and TRBJ2-2; D not resolved. This CDR3 is CASSVGGGNTGELFF. CDR3 bases: TGTGCCAGCAGCGTAGGTGGCGGGAACACCGGGGAGCTGTTTTTT.